The text below deals with one TCR beta chain. The antigen remains unidentified. Assembly of TCR beta libraries relied on iRepertoire HTBI primers together with Arm-PCR of CDR3 regions. Authors' methods: Spanning all samples, the identified segments comprised around 64 TRBV and some 15 TRBJ. From the multiplex PCR reads, TCRdb called clonotypes with MiXCR, one entry per CDR3 protein. TCRdb, not the original authors, processed these V and J calls. The profile covers fewer than 400,000 distinct CDR3 sequences, with 20% to 25% appearing a single time and less than 25% taken by the ten largest. Time point meaning: persistent/refractory GD, antithyroid drugs over 5 years with positive TRAb. PBMC RNA served as the TCR library source. Diagnoses of Graves' disease were made by American Thyroid Association guidelines. V lost 4 bases, J lost 5 bases, and 10 bases stayed unmatched. Looked up from germline, CDR1 is MNHNS and CDR2 is SASEGT. The CDR3 extends over 16 amino acids.

The sample originates from a study of regulatory T cells in long-lasting Graves disease. Study-level findings and limits: Sample size, which was small, may have reduced accuracy.

Sequencing was performed on peripheral blood mononuclear cells (PBMCs), taken when the disease was refractory, from a patient treated with antithyroid drugs. This TCR derives from a female donor with Graves disease. The chain has TRBV6-1 and TRBJ2-5, with 10 bases aligning to TRBD2. The CDR3 DNA is TGTGCCAGCAGTGCCAGCTTAGCGGGAGGCCGGGAGACCCAGTACTTC. The encoded protein is CASSASLAGGRETQYF.